The 31 T cell receptor beta chains in this list originate from one sample, sequenced in a study of cytomegalovirus exposure and HLA in healthy donors (dated by TCRdb to 2015 to 2018). Library prep was done by the immunoSEQ multiplex PCR assay. For the multiplex PCR, a mixture combining 60 forward primers for TCR Vbeta segments and 13 reverse primers for TCR Jbeta segments was used. Drawn from immuneACCESS, this table holds only the in-frame rearrangements with V and J called that TCRdb kept. Clones are partly lost; checked studies trace under half to an unresolved V gene and leave the rest unexplained. Within this sample are more than 150,000 clones, with roughly 80% of them counted one time only. The ten largest clones add up to roughly 2.6% of the sample. The sequenced sample was PBMCs. These receptor sequences come from a woman aged 45-65 years in good health and CMV-seropositive.

This clone was seen only a few times. The chain joins TRBV10-3 to TRBJ1-1; TRBD1 aligns across 7 bases. This CDR3 is built from 15 residues. The trim removed 0 bases at V and 0 bases at J, leaving 1 base unmatched. In germline, CDR1 is ENHRY, CDR2 SYGVKD. The CDR3 DNA is TGTGCCATCAGTGAGTCAGGGGGCATGAACACTGAAGCTTTCTTT. It translates to CAISESGGMNTEAFF.

The chain couples TRBV25-1 to TRBJ1-6; no reliable D call. V dropped 7 bases and J dropped 10 bases, with 20 bases sitting between them. Germline-derived CDR1 and CDR2 are MGHDK and SYGVNS. The CDR3 sequence is 15 residues long. The CDR3 nucleotides read TGTGCCAGCACCCACACAGCTGTGGAAGGATCACCCCTCCACTTT. This gives the protein CASTHTAVEGSPLHF.

The genes are TRBV11-3 and TRBJ2-1, with 11 positions matching TRBD2. The germline V gene has CDR1 SGHNT and CDR2 YENEEA. Unmatched junction bases numbered 1, after V lost 2 bases and J lost 4 bases. The CDR3 runs to 15 residues. CDR3 in DNA: TGTGCCAGCAGCTTAACTAGCGGGGGTTACAATGAGCAGTTCTTC. Residues: CASSLTSGGYNEQFF. The variable domain in full, with the rest retrieved from reference TRBV11-3 and TRBJ2-1, is EAGVVQSPRYKIIEKKQPVAFWCNPISGHNTLYWYLQNLGQGPELLIRYENEEAVDDSQLPKDRFSAERLKGVDSTLKIQPAELGDSAVYLCASSLTSGGYNEQFFGPGTRLTVL.

This clone showed up just once. The J gene is TRBJ1-2, the V gene TRBV6-4, with 8 bases fitting TRBD1. CDR3 length: 19 residues. Trimming removed 4 bases from V and 6 bases from J; junction bases left unmatched: 22. From germline, CDR1 is MRHNA and CDR2 SNTAGT. The CDR3 DNA is TGTGCCAGCAGTGTGGGCAGGGGGCGTAAATACCCCGGACCTCATGGCTACACCTTC. Amino acid sequence: CASSVGRGRKYPGPHGYTF.

The chain combines TRBV6-5 with TRBJ1-3; D is unclear. CDR3 length: 12 residues. CDR1 MNHEY and CDR2 SVGAGI come from the germline V gene. The V and J ends lost 7 bases and 4 bases respectively, with 8 bases between them. DNA of the CDR3: TGTGCCAGCAAAAATCAGGGAAACACCATATATTTT. Translated, it gives CASKNQGNTIYF.

This chain uses TRBV6-6 with TRBJ2-7; TRBD1 aligns across 7 bases. CDR1 is MNHNY, CDR2 SVGAGI, per germline (reference sequence). The CDR3 loop spans 14 amino acids. V lost 5 bases, J lost 5 bases, and 9 bases stayed unmatched. CDR3 amino acids: CASSRTGVENEQYF. The CDR3 DNA reads TGTGCCAGCAGTCGTACAGGGGTGGAGAACGAGCAGTACTTC.

V and J are TRBV27 and TRBJ2-3, with D possibly matching TRBD2 (7 bases). Trimming shortened V by 5 bases and J by 11 bases, and 26 bases separated the two germline ends. Germline lookup yields CDR1 MNHEY and CDR2 SMNVEV (reference sequence). The CDR3 length is 16 residues. This chain's CDR3 is CASSLPRGATPTQQYF. DNA of the CDR3: TGTGCCAGCAGTCTTCCCCGGGGGGCAACTCCAACACAGCAGTATTTT.

In regard to this clone: This CDR3 is also generated by other DNA sequences in the sample. This sequence joins TRBV28 and TRBJ1-4, with TRBD1 matching over 7 bases. Trimming took 6 bases from V and 16 from J; bases not matched to a gene: 11. The germline gives CDR1 MDHEN, CDR2 SYDVKM. This CDR3 is 12 amino acids long. The CDR3 loop reads CASSASRQGWFF. The CDR3 DNA follows: TGTGCCAGCAGCGCAAGTCGACAGGGTTGGTTTTTT.

This clone has a single count. V gene TRBV9 combines with J gene TRBJ1-5; TRBD1 might be the D (6 bases). Looked up from germline, CDR1 is SGDLS and CDR2 is YYNGEE. Between the trimmed V and J ends, which lost 7 bases and 3 bases, there was a span of 11 bases. The CDR3 is 13 amino acids. The DNA for the CDR3 is TGTGCCAGCTCTGACAGGCCCAATCAGCCCCAGCATTTT. Its protein is CASSDRPNQPQHF.

The chain couples TRBV10-2 to TRBJ1-1; D is unresolved. The CDR3 runs 15 residues. V lost 2 bases to trimming and J lost 2 bases, with 12 bases between them. Germline values: CDR1 WSHSY, CDR2 SAAADI. The CDR3 region has the DNA TGCGCCAGCAGTGAGACTAGACAAGCCAACACTGAAGCTTTCTTT. It yields the protein CASSETRQANTEAFF.

The rearrangement joins TRBV6-5 to TRBJ2-3, with TRBD2 identical over 14 bases. The CDR3 is made up of 14 amino acids. Germline CDR1 and CDR2: MNHEY and SVGAGI. Unmatched junction bases numbered 6, after V lost 8 bases and J lost 8 bases. CDR3 sequence reads: CASRLAGGPGTQYF. CDR3 DNA: TGTGCCAGCCGACTAGCGGGGGGGCCGGGTACGCAGTATTTT.

The rearrangement joins TRBV6-1 to TRBJ1-2, with D perhaps TRBD1 (5 bases). Germline lookup yields CDR1 MNHNS and CDR2 SASEGT. The CDR3 runs 13 residues. V lost 5 bases, J lost 8 bases, and 15 bases lay in between. The CDR3 here is CASSRTGSRGYTF. Written as DNA, the CDR3 is TGTGCCAGCAGTAGAACAGGCAGCCGGGGCTACACCTTC.

Points on this clone: One end of the junction is discordant with germline, which a read error may explain. This chain joins TRBV5-4 and TRBJ2-1; 10 positions match TRBD2. This CDR3 comprises 15 residues. Germline V gene sequence: CDR1 SGHNT, CDR2 YYREEE (reference sequence). This CDR3 reads CASSSSGGTYNERFF. The CDR3 DNA sequence: TGTGCCAGCAGCTCTAGCGGGGGCACCTACAATGAGCGGTTCTTC.

The J gene is TRBJ1-1, the V gene TRBV28, with D possibly TRBD1 on 6 matching bases. Germline V gene lookup returns CDR1 MDHEN and CDR2 SYDVKM. There are 15 residues in the CDR3. CDR3 in amino acids: CATKVSQGMNTEAFF. The CDR3 DNA sequence: TGTGCTACCAAAGTTAGTCAGGGGATGAACACTGAAGCTTTCTTT.

The rearrangement uses TRBV9 and TRBJ2-5; weak D call: TRBD1 (6 bases). Trimming left V 3 bases short and J 5 bases short, with 11 bases between. The CDR3 has 13 amino acids. Per the germline V gene, CDR1 is SGDLS and CDR2 is YYNGEE. In nucleotides, the CDR3 is TGTGCCAGCAGCGGGACAGCCACGGAGACCCAGTACTTC. Translating gives CASSGTATETQYF.

This clone was picked up one time. The chain links TRBV15 to TRBJ2-3, with 7 bases aligning to TRBD2. Per germline, CDR1 LNHNV and CDR2 YYDKDF (reference sequence). The CDR3 spans 16 residues. The V gene end was trimmed by 0 bases and the J gene end by 1 base; junction bases not matched to a gene: 4. This chain's CDR3 is CATSRDGRGGTDTQYF. Written as DNA, the CDR3 is TGTGCCACCAGCAGAGATGGGAGGGGAGGCACAGATACGCAGTATTTT. The whole variable domain, filled in from reference TRBV15 and TRBJ2-3, reads DAMVIQNPRYQVTQFGKPVTLSCSQTLNHNVMYWYQQKSSQAPKLLFHYYDKDFNNEADTPDNFQSRRPNTSFCFLDIRSPGLGDTAMYLCATSRDGRGGTDTQYFGPGTRLTVL.

The rearrangement joins TRBV4-1 to TRBJ2-5; perhaps TRBD2 as D (5 bases). V was cut by 3 bases and J by 5 bases, with 16 bases left in between. This CDR3 comprises 15 residues. The germline gives CDR1 MGHRA, CDR2 YSYEKL. CDR3 sequence (DNA): TGCGCCAGCAGCCAGGAACCGGGAACGTCGGAGACCCAGTACTTC. Its protein product is CASSQEPGTSETQYF.

The J gene is TRBJ2-5, the V gene TRBV7-9, with 8 bases aligning to TRBD1. The CDR3 runs 14 residues. In germline, CDR1 is SEHNR, CDR2 FQNEAQ (reference sequence). Germline trimming cut 5 bases from V and 1 base from J; bases unmatched to any gene: 3. CDR3 residues: CASSHTGGQETQYF. As DNA, the CDR3 is TGTGCCAGCAGCCACACAGGGGGCCAAGAGACCCAGTACTTC.

As to this clone: Germline is not matched at one junction end, which may reflect a read error. The chain links TRBV7-9 to TRBJ1-2, with TRBD1 matching over 10 bases. CDR3 size: 13 residues. Germline lookup yields CDR1 SEHNR and CDR2 FQNEAQ (reference sequence). The DNA for the CDR3 is TGTTCCAGCAGGTACCGGGACAGGGGACCGTACACCTTC. Translating it yields CSSRYRDRGPYTF.

J is TRBJ1-5 and V is TRBV5-6, with D maybe TRBD1 (6 bases). Germline CDR1 SGHDT, CDR2 YYEEEE. V was trimmed by 2 bases and J by 4 bases, leaving 16 bases between them. The CDR3 consists of 16 residues. CDR3 in amino acids: CASSFNRAARNQPQHF. CDR3 sequence (DNA): TGTGCCAGCAGCTTTAACAGGGCGGCCAGGAATCAGCCCCAGCATTTT.

The gene calls are TRBV4-2 and TRBJ2-5; possibly TRBD1 for D (6 bases). CDR3 length: 14 residues. Trimming shortened V by 4 bases and J by 2 bases, and 11 bases separated the two germline ends. CDR1 is LGHNA and CDR2 is YNFKEQ in the germline V gene. CDR3 sequence: CASSPGGTQETQYF. CDR3 in DNA: TGTGCCAGCAGCCCGGGTGGGACACAAGAGACCCAGTACTTC.

This clone was counted a single time. This sequence joins TRBV18 and TRBJ2-2; no definite D call. CDR3 length: 13 residues. V lost 3 bases and J lost 6, with 8 bases in between. CDR1 KGHSH and CDR2 LQKENI come from the germline V gene. CDR3 region: CASSPLAPGELFF. CDR3 sequence (DNA): TGTGCCAGCTCACCCTTGGCCCCCGGGGAGCTGTTTTTT.

The sample holds a few counts of this clone. V gene TRBV4-3 combines with J gene TRBJ2-2, with TRBD1 as a possible D gene (5 bases). The CDR3 consists of 13 residues. The germline V and J ends were trimmed by 0 bases and 12 bases, with 11 bases remaining between them. The V gene's germline CDR1 is LGHNA and CDR2 YSLEER. The CDR3 here is CASSQEAPGKLFF. Written as DNA, the CDR3 is TGCGCCAGCAGCCAAGAGGCCCCAGGGAAGCTGTTTTTT.

The rearrangement joins TRBV6-6 to TRBJ2-1; 8 bases align to TRBD2. V shed 6 bases and J 4 bases; nucleotides not matched to a gene: 8. This CDR3 has 15 amino acids. Germline CDR1 and CDR2: MNHNY and SVGAGI (reference sequence). The CDR3 coding sequence is TGTGCCAGCAGCCCCACTAGCGGACCATACAATGAGCAGTTCTTC. It is translated as CASSPTSGPYNEQFF.

This clone was seen a few times. The chain combines TRBV6-1 with TRBJ1-4; 9 nucleotides line up with TRBD1. The CDR3 runs 12 residues. Looked up from germline, CDR1 is MNHNS and CDR2 is SASEGT. The V gene end was trimmed by 8 bases and the J gene end by 7 bases; junction bases not matched to a gene: 2. The CDR3 here is CASRDRAEKLFF. The CDR3 DNA sequence: TGTGCCAGCCGGGACAGGGCTGAAAAACTGTTTTTT.

The chain links TRBV4-2 to TRBJ2-1; 7 positions agree with TRBD2. Trimming removed 0 bases from V and 8 bases from J; junction bases left unmatched: 13. Germline V CDR1 and CDR2: LGHNA, YNFKEQ. This CDR3 contains 17 residues. CDR3 DNA sequence: TGTGCCAGCAGCCAAGAGCTAGCGGCCAGGAGGGTCGATGAGCAGTTCTTC. This codes for CASSQELAARRVDEQFF.

This rearrangement joins TRBV5-6 to TRBJ2-2, with TRBD2 matching 10 bases. Germline V gives CDR1 SGHDT, CDR2 YYEEEE. The V gene end was trimmed by 2 bases and the J gene end by 2 bases; junction bases not matched to a gene: 6. This CDR3 is 17 amino acids long. CDR3 sequence: CASSFWLAGGNTGELFF. The CDR3 coding sequence is TGTGCCAGCAGCTTTTGGTTAGCGGGGGGCAACACCGGGGAGCTGTTTTTT.

This sequence joins TRBV19 and TRBJ2-3, with 9 bases matching TRBD2. CDR1 is LNHDA and CDR2 is SQIVND in the germline V gene (reference sequence). J gave up 2 bases and V 4 bases, and 7 bases lay outside the gene matches. The CDR3 length is 16 residues. Here the CDR3 reads CASSTQLAGATDTQYF. The CDR3 bases are TGTGCCAGTAGTACCCAATTAGCGGGGGCCACAGATACGCAGTATTTT.

The V and J genes are TRBV6-5 and TRBJ1-3; D uncertain. The CDR3 totals 14 residues. Germline lookup yields CDR1 MNHEY and CDR2 SVGAGI. The CDR3 DNA is TGTGGGGCCGAAAGCTGGGCCTCTGGAAACACCATATATTTT. This encodes CGAESWASGNTIYF.

The V and J genes are TRBV21-1 and TRBJ1-1; the table gives TRBD1 as D, unverified against the DNA. TRBV21-1 is a listed pseudogene. The CDR3 extends over 15 amino acids. CDR3 region: CASSKARVRRTEAFF. CDR3 DNA: TGTGCCAGCAGCAAAGCCAGGGTTAGGCGCACTGAAGCTTTCTTT.

This CDR3 is CASSLRTGNSNQPQHF. Written as DNA, the CDR3 is TGTGCCAGCAGTCTACGGACAGGGAATAGCAATCAGCCCCAGCATTTT. The chain recombines TRBV28 with TRBJ1-5; TRBD1 agrees at 8 bases. The CDR3 is made up of 16 amino acids. The V segment lost 5 bases and the J segment 0 bases; nucleotides outside the gene matches: 6. Per germline, CDR1 MDHEN and CDR2 SYDVKM.